This note documents a single TCR beta chain sequence. The antigen is not known. This entry comes from a study of cytomegalovirus exposure and HLA in healthy donors. Whole-study results and caveats: The authors enumerated over 150 TCR beta chains as linked to cytomegalovirus. Clusters of TCRs from the first cohort tended to co-occur in the approximately 130 validation repertoires (as a later analysis found). The authors confirmed in vitro that three CMV-associated chains were specific for CMV antigens.

With 0 bases clipped from V and 3 bases from J, the junction kept 9 bases outside the gene matches. The length of the CDR3 is 17 residues. Germline lookup yields CDR1 SEHNR and CDR2 FQNEAQ (reference sequence). Sequencing used immunoSEQ multiplex PCR; TCRdb keeps in-frame clones, though not all of them. The sample has about 63,000 clones, around 92% seen once. The gene calls are TRBV7-9 and TRBJ2-7, with 9 bases lining up with TRBD1. Material: PBMCs. This sequence was found in a woman aged 18-29 years in good health and CMV-seronegative. The CDR3 nucleotides are TGTGCCAGCAGCTTAGCACAGGGGGCTGTGACCTTCTACGAGCAGTACTTC. It is translated as CASSLAQGAVTFYEQYF.